The 21 T cell receptor beta chains presented below share a single source sample, sequenced in a study of blood T cell repertoires in COVID-19. The data were produced by immunoSEQ multiplex PCR, yet TCRdb's version contains in-frame clones alone and is incomplete. The sample lists under 200,000 clones; approximately 85% were seen once. The sample was PBMCs or T cells enriched from blood (not recorded which). The receptors stem from a man between 35 and 55 years old with acute COVID-19.

The CDR3 here is CAWAEQGYGYTF. The CDR3 DNA sequence: TGTGCCTGGGCGGAACAGGGCTATGGCTACACCTTC. The chain links TRBV30 to TRBJ1-2; the D gene is possibly TRBD1 (6 bases). V lost 5 bases and J 4 bases, leaving 11 bases between the germline ends. Germline values: CDR1 GTSNPN, CDR2 SVGIG (reference sequence). The CDR3 has 12 amino acids.

J is TRBJ2-7 and V is TRBV28; D may be TRBD2 (5 bases). Germline loops: CDR1 MDHEN, CDR2 SYDVKM. Trimming pared 8 bases from V and 6 bases from J, leaving 5 bases between. The CDR3 is 9 amino acids. CDR3 protein: CASGSEQYF. DNA of the CDR3: TGTGCCAGCGGGAGCGAGCAGTACTTC.

The genes are TRBV7-2 and TRBJ1-2; D not resolved. Between the trimmed V and J ends, which lost 6 bases and 2 bases, there was a span of 16 bases. Germline values: CDR1 SGHTA, CDR2 FQGNSA. CDR3 length equals 15 residues. CDR3 region: CASSPGGQSNYGYTF. The CDR3 region has the DNA TGTGCCAGCAGTCCCGGTGGTCAATCAAACTATGGCTACACCTTC.

The chain carries TRBV28 and TRBJ2-3; 8 bases fit TRBD1. Germline assignment: CDR1 MDHEN and CDR2 SYDVKM. The V and J ends lost 5 bases and 8 bases, in that order; junction bases with no gene match: 15. This CDR3 has 16 amino acids. CDR3 loop: CASSGTGTGRAGTQYF. The CDR3, as DNA: TGTGCCAGCAGTGGAACCGGGACAGGTCGGGCTGGTACGCAGTATTTT.

The CDR3 region is CASRLAGEETQYF. Here the CDR3 DNA reads TGCGCCAGCAGACTAGCGGGAGAAGAGACCCAGTACTTC. This chain links TRBV10-2 with TRBJ2-5, with TRBD2 identical over 11 bases. The CDR3 is made up of 13 amino acids. V dropped 6 bases and J dropped 3; count of bases not matched to a gene: 0. Germline V CDR1 and CDR2: WSHSY, SAAADI.

Turning to this clone: At one end, the junction sequence differs from germline, possibly due to a read error. V and J are TRBV4-3 and TRBJ2-4; 9 positions match TRBD1. Germline assignment: CDR1 LGHNA and CDR2 YSLEER. This CDR3 contains 16 residues. Written as DNA, the CDR3 is TGCGCCAGCAGCCAAGATTTATTCGGGACAGGGTTTATTCCCAGCTTC. Amino acid sequence: CASSQDLFGTGFIPSF.

CDR3 DNA: TGCAGTGCTACAGGGGGCTACGAGCAGTACTTC. Translation: CSATGGYEQYF. The V call is TRBV20-1, the J call TRBJ2-7, with TRBD1 matching 7 bases. The V gene's germline CDR1 is DFQATT and CDR2 SNEGSKA (reference sequence). The CDR3 contains 11 residues. Trimming removed 4 bases from V and 3 bases from J; junction bases left unmatched: 0.

The V call is TRBV6-2 or TRBV6-3, the J call TRBJ1-1; D is unresolved. The CDR3 length is 17 residues. Trimming left V 0 bases short and J 1 base short, with 15 bases between. The germline V gene has CDR1 MNHEY and CDR2 SVGEGT. CDR3 nucleotides: TGTGCCAGCAGTTACTCGCGTCCTCGGGGAGGGAACACTGAAGCTTTCTTT. It encodes CASSYSRPRGGNTEAFF.

V gene TRBV28 combines with J gene TRBJ2-1, with 11 bases aligning to TRBD2. This CDR3 region has 15 residues. Trimming cost V 2 bases and J 7 bases; bases outside gene matches: 4. CDR1 is MDHEN, CDR2 SYDVKM, per germline. The CDR3 DNA is TGTGCCAGCAGTTTAGGGGCTAGCGGGAGGAATGAGCAGTTCTTC. Protein: CASSLGASGRNEQFF.

This clone was picked up a small number of times. J is TRBJ2-5 and V is TRBV30; D gene ambiguous. This CDR3 spans 15 amino acids. Germline V gene lookup returns CDR1 GTSNPN and CDR2 SVGIG (reference sequence). The V gene lost 2 bases and the J gene lost 4 bases, with 17 bases spanning the gap. The CDR3 bases are TGTGCCTGGAGTAGGTCTACACGGAGCGTAGAGACCCAGTACTTC. Translating it yields CAWSRSTRSVETQYF.

Comments on this clone: The sample holds other DNA sequences that translate to the same CDR3. The gene calls are TRBV11-2 and TRBJ2-1, with D unclear. Germline assignment: CDR1 SGHAT and CDR2 FQNNGV. The CDR3 runs 13 residues. Trimming took 1 base from V and 5 from J, leaving 6 bases between them. CDR3 coding DNA: TGTGCCAGCAGCTTAGGGCAGAACAATGAGCAGTTCTTC. It encodes CASSLGQNNEQFF.

J is TRBJ2-1 and V is TRBV6-1, with a weak D call TRBD2 (7 bases). Germline CDR1 MNHNS, CDR2 SASEGT. CDR3 length equals 16 residues. V lost 2 bases and J lost 10, with 21 bases in between. DNA of the CDR3: TGTGCCAGCAGTGAAAGGACTAGAGGGATAAGGGGGGAGCAGTTCTTC. Protein sequence: CASSERTRGIRGEQFF.

V and J are TRBV30 and TRBJ1-1; D might be TRBD1 (6 bases). This CDR3 contains 11 residues. Trimming took 4 bases from V and 7 from J, leaving 10 bases between them. Germline CDR1 GTSNPN, CDR2 SVGIG (reference sequence). The CDR3 sequence is CAWKTGLEAFF. In DNA, the CDR3 is TGTGCCTGGAAGACAGGACTTGAAGCTTTCTTT.

CDR3 protein: CASSPRDRGEKLFF. The CDR3 region has the DNA TGTGCCAGCAGCCCCCGGGACAGGGGGGAAAAACTGTTTTTT. The gene calls are TRBV5-4 and TRBJ1-4; TRBD1 matches 11 bases. CDR1 and CDR2 from the germline V gene are SGHNT and YYREEE (reference sequence). V trimming: 4 bases; J trimming: 8 bases; junction bases outside the gene matches: 4. This CDR3 comprises 14 residues.

This rearrangement joins TRBV6-5 to TRBJ1-4, with D hard to call. The CDR3 length is 14 residues. With 6 bases removed from V and 3 bases from J, the gap between germline ends came to 11 bases. Per germline, CDR1 MNHEY and CDR2 SVGAGI. CDR3 nucleotides: TGTGCCAGCAGCCCCGGTATAGCTAATGAAAAACTGTTTTTT. This codes for CASSPGIANEKLFF.

The genes are TRBV13 and TRBJ2-2; 9 bases align to TRBD2. This CDR3 is built from 16 residues. Germline lookup yields CDR1 PRHDT and CDR2 FYEKMQ (reference sequence). Trimming at V came to 3 bases and at J to 4 bases, leaving 6 bases not matched to a gene. CDR3 sequence (DNA): TGTGCCAGCAGCTTGCGCGGGAGGGTTAGCACCGGGGAGCTGTTTTTT. Translated, it gives CASSLRGRVSTGELFF.

V gene TRBV27 combines with J gene TRBJ2-2; no definite D call. The CDR3 has 13 residues. Trimming left V 5 bases short and J 2 bases short, with 6 bases between. The germline CDR1 and CDR2 sequences are MNHEY and SMNVEV (reference sequence). The CDR3 region is CASSQLNTGELFF. The CDR3 bases are TGTGCCAGCAGTCAACTTAACACCGGGGAGCTGTTTTTT.

The chain is built from TRBV19 and TRBJ1-5; 9 positions match TRBD1. The germline V gene has CDR1 LNHDA and CDR2 SQIVND (reference sequence). J gave up 6 bases and V 0 bases, and 12 bases lay outside the gene matches. The CDR3 runs 18 residues. CDR3 nucleotide sequence: TGTGCCAGTAGTATAGACCTAGGGGGGACAGGGAACAGTCAGCCCCAGCATTTT. Encoded protein: CASSIDLGGTGNSQPQHF.

J is TRBJ2-1 and V is TRBV28; D uncertain. Germline V gives CDR1 MDHEN, CDR2 SYDVKM. This CDR3 is built from 12 residues. V was trimmed by 8 bases and J by 0 bases, leaving 5 bases between them. The CDR3 bases are TGTGCCAGCGCTAGCTCCTACAATGAGCAGTTCTTC. This gives the protein CASASSYNEQFF.

The chain is built from TRBV18 and TRBJ2-7; D may be TRBD2 (5 bases). Germline V gene sequence: CDR1 KGHSH, CDR2 LQKENI. Trimming took 3 bases from V and 0 from J, leaving 12 bases between them. CDR3 length: 15 amino acids. The CDR3 nucleotides read TGTGCCAGCTCACCGGAGGCGGGTGCCTCCTACGAGCAGTACTTC. Its translation: CASSPEAGASYEQYF.

The chain joins TRBV27 to TRBJ1-1; 7 nucleotides line up with TRBD1. The V segment lost 6 bases and the J segment 2 bases; nucleotides outside the gene matches: 6. CDR1 is MNHEY, CDR2 SMNVEV, per germline (reference sequence). The CDR3 runs 14 residues. CDR3 DNA: TGTGCCAGCAGAGGGACAGCGCTAAACACTGAAGCTTTCTTT. Translation: CASRGTALNTEAFF.